These 26 T cell receptor beta chains share one sample of origin, sequenced in a study of T cells in Graves' hyperthyroidism and ophthalmopathy (dated by TCRdb to between 2018 and 2021). The protocol used for the library was multiplex PCR. TCRdb lists the instrument as Illumina HiSeq 2000. Amplification of TCR beta CDR3 regions was carried out from RNA transcripts. The first round of RT-PCR for the TCR CDR3 was performed with the HTBI primer set and the Qiagen OneStep RT-PCR kit. The public reads were reprocessed in TCRdb via fastp at Q25 and MiXCR, keeping in-frame beta chains. Rows with one shared CDR3 protein collapse into an entry with the most common genes and DNA. This sample lists around 570,000 distinct CDR3 sequences; around 20% were detected once. The ten top clones hold 47% of the sample. Sequencing was carried out using blood. The receptor set was obtained from a man aged 35 to 55 with Graves' ophthalmopathy.

The V gene is TRBV5-1, the J gene TRBJ2-5, with D unclear. CDR3 length equals 15 residues. Trimming left V 4 bases short and J 0 bases short, with 13 bases between. The germline CDR1 and CDR2 sequences are SGHRS and YFSETQ. The CDR3 bases are TGCGCCAGCAGCCCCCTCCCAGGATACCAAGAGACCCAGTACTTC. This encodes CASSPLPGYQETQYF.

This clonotype came up many times. The chain links TRBV7-2 to TRBJ2-2; 12 positions agree with TRBD2. CDR1 is SGHTA, CDR2 FQGNSA, per germline. The trim removed 3 bases at V and 4 bases at J, leaving 3 bases unmatched. The CDR3 is 16 amino acids. Written as DNA, the CDR3 is TGTGCCAGCAGCTTGCGACTAGCGGGAGTCACCGGGGAGCTGTTTTTT. It specifies CASSLRLAGVTGELFF.

This clonotype occurred a few times. The rearrangement links TRBV7-9 to TRBJ2-6, with D perhaps given as TRBD1 or TRBD2 (5 bases each). The germline V gene encodes CDR1 SEHNR and CDR2 FQNEAQ (reference sequence). This CDR3 is 14 amino acids long. The V end was cut by 3 bases, the J end by 4 bases, with 7 bases between. Written as DNA, the CDR3 is TGTGCCAGCAGCTTGGGACCCGGGGCCAACGTCCTGACTTTC. Amino acid sequence: CASSLGPGANVLTF.

This clonotype was detected a few times. The chain carries TRBV27 and TRBJ2-1; D not resolved. V was shortened by 2 bases and J by 3 bases, with 11 bases between the two germline ends. Per the germline V gene, CDR1 is MNHEY and CDR2 is SMNVEV (reference sequence). The CDR3 sequence is 15 residues long. The CDR3 sequence is CASSLVPLGYNEQFF. The CDR3 DNA follows: TGTGCCAGCAGTTTAGTCCCCCTAGGCTACAATGAGCAGTTCTTC.

This clonotype was picked up many times. The genes are TRBV7-2 and TRBJ1-6, with 7 nucleotides matching TRBD1. The length of the CDR3 is 13 residues. With V trimmed by 5 bases and J by 8 bases, 3 bases remained unmatched. The germline gives CDR1 SGHTA, CDR2 FQGNSA. The CDR3 loop is CASSRQGDSPLHF. CDR3 in DNA: TGTGCCAGCAGCCGACAGGGTGATTCACCCCTCCACTTT.

CDR3 nucleotide sequence: TGTGCCAGCAGCCACGCCTCGGGACAGCCTACCTACGAGCAGTACTTC. Translating gives CASSHASGQPTYEQYF. The chain uses TRBV7-9 and TRBJ2-7, with TRBD1 matching over 7 bases. CDR3 size: 16 residues. Trimming cost V 5 bases and J 2 bases; bases outside gene matches: 12. From germline, CDR1 is SEHNR and CDR2 FQNEAQ (reference sequence).

This clonotype was picked up a small number of times. The V gene is TRBV20-1, the J gene TRBJ1-1, with D unclear. The CDR3 loop spans 15 amino acids. Trimming took off 2 bases at V and 1 base at J, with 14 bases between the two ends. Germline V gene lookup returns CDR1 DFQATT and CDR2 SNEGSKA (reference sequence). As DNA, the CDR3 is TGCAGTGCTAGACCGGCGAGCAGGCCGAACACTGAAGCTTTCTTT. Translated: CSARPASRPNTEAFF.

This clonotype was picked up many times. The J gene is TRBJ2-1, the V gene TRBV18, with 10 bases matching TRBD2. The CDR3 extends over 13 amino acids. The V and J ends lost 3 bases and 10 bases, in that order; junction bases with no gene match: 3. Germline V CDR1 and CDR2: KGHSH, LQKENI. DNA for the CDR3: TGTGCCAGCTCACCTCCGGGACTAGCGGAGCAGTTCTTC. Translating it yields CASSPPGLAEQFF. Full variable domain (outside the CDR3, taken from reference TRBV18 and TRBJ2-1): NAGVMQNPRHLVRRRGQEARLRCSPMKGHSHVYWYRQLPEEGLKFMVYLQKENIIDESGMPKERFSAEFPKEGPSILRIQQVVRGDSAAYFCASSPPGLAEQFFGPGTRLTVL.

This clonotype was detected ten times or more. The chain uses TRBV10-3 and TRBJ1-2; D call uncertain. Looked up from germline, CDR1 is ENHRY and CDR2 is SYGVKD. There are 11 residues in the CDR3. Trimming took off 0 bases at V and 8 bases at J, with 4 bases between the two ends. The DNA for the CDR3 is TGTGCCATCAGTGAGTCCTACGGCTACACCTTC. The encoded protein is CAISESYGYTF.

This clonotype was recorded at least ten times. The chain couples TRBV20-1 to TRBJ2-7; D ambiguous. This CDR3 has 14 amino acids. Germline CDR1 is DFQATT and CDR2 is SNEGSKA (reference sequence). V lost 0 bases, J lost 3 bases, and 12 bases lay in between. CDR3 in amino acids: CSARDPGRNYEQYF. The CDR3, as DNA: TGCAGTGCTAGAGATCCAGGCCGAAACTACGAGCAGTACTTC.

The rearrangement uses TRBV7-2 and TRBJ1-6; 7 bases fit TRBD1. V shed 4 bases and J 8 bases; nucleotides not matched to a gene: 8. Germline V CDR1 and CDR2: SGHTA, FQGNSA. This CDR3 comprises 15 residues. The DNA of the CDR3 is TGTGCCAGCAGCTCTCAGACAGGGAGCTATTCACCCCTCCACTTT. This gives the protein CASSSQTGSYSPLHF. Full variable domain (missing parts from reference TRBV7-2 and TRBJ1-6): GAGVSQSPSNKVTEKGKDVELRCDPISGHTALYWYRQSLGQGLEFLIYFQGNSAPDKSGLPSDRFSAERTGGSVSTLTIQRTQQEDSAVYLCASSSQTGSYSPLHFGNGTRLTVT.

This clonotype was seen a handful of times. The V call is TRBV6-1, the J call TRBJ2-7, with 12 bases aligning to TRBD2. This CDR3 spans 16 amino acids. Germline CDR1 and CDR2: MNHNS and SASEGT. Losses at the gene ends were 5 bases for V and 7 bases for J; bases not matched to a gene: 12. CDR3 DNA: TGTGCCAGCAGTCGTGGACTAGCGGGATTTTTTTGGGAGCAGTACTTC. Translation gives CASSRGLAGFFWEQYF.

Many counts were recorded for this clonotype. The CDR3 protein is CSASDRGGKVEQFF. The DNA for the CDR3 is TGCAGTGCTAGTGATCGCGGCGGGAAGGTTGAGCAGTTCTTC. V and J are TRBV20-1 and TRBJ2-1, with D perhaps TRBD2 (6 bases). V lost 3 bases, J lost 9 bases, and 18 bases lay in between. CDR1 is DFQATT and CDR2 is SNEGSKA in the germline V gene (reference sequence). The CDR3 loop spans 14 amino acids.

There are a few counts of this clonotype. CDR3 sequence reads: CASSLALGLAGANTGELFF. CDR3 in DNA: TGTGCCAGCAGCTTAGCCCTGGGACTAGCGGGGGCGAACACCGGGGAGCTGTTTTTT. The chain uses TRBV11-3 and TRBJ2-2; TRBD2 agrees at 14 bases. This CDR3 contains 19 residues. V trimming: 1 base; J trimming: 0 bases; junction bases outside the gene matches: 4. Per germline, CDR1 SGHNT and CDR2 YENEEA.

This clonotype was detected many times. The chain is built from TRBV28 and TRBJ2-7; D is possibly TRBD1 (6 bases). CDR3 length equals 16 residues. Germline V gives CDR1 MDHEN, CDR2 SYDVKM. V was pared by 4 bases and J by 2 bases, with 18 bases between. The CDR3 protein is CASSSPQGRGPYEQYF. The CDR3 DNA reads TGTGCCAGCAGTTCCCCCCAGGGGAGAGGGCCCTACGAGCAGTACTTC.

In this sample, this clonotype turned up a few times. The gene calls are TRBV30 and TRBJ2-7; the D gene is possibly TRBD2 (6 bases). Trimming pared 0 bases from V and 2 bases from J, leaving 20 bases between. In germline, CDR1 is GTSNPN, CDR2 SVGIG (reference sequence). This CDR3 contains 17 residues. CDR3 loop: CAWSVRWGLAGTYEQYF. Written as DNA, the CDR3 is TGTGCCTGGAGTGTACGATGGGGCCTCGCGGGGACCTACGAGCAGTACTTC.

To note about this clonotype: Given a much more abundant clone one base away, this may be a read error. V and J are TRBV12-3 or TRBV12-4 and TRBJ2-7, with D maybe TRBD2 (6 bases). This CDR3 is built from 13 residues. V gave up 8 bases and J gave up 6 bases, with 17 bases separating them. The CDR3 loop is CASGGDPAIEQYF. The CDR3 DNA reads as TGTGCCAGCGGAGGGGACCCTGCTATCGAGCAGTACTTC.

In the case of this clonotype: One end of the junction fails to match germline, which may point to a read error. The rearrangement joins TRBV5-6 to TRBJ1-1; TRBD1 might be the D (6 bases). The germline CDR1 and CDR2 sequences are SGHDT and YYEEEE. The CDR3 spans 13 residues. This CDR3 reads CASSLGGRTEASF. Written as DNA, the CDR3 is TGTGCCAGCAGCTTGGGGGGGCGCACTGAAGCTTCCTTT.

This sequence joins TRBV29-1 and TRBJ2-3; D is possibly TRBD1 or TRBD2 (6 bases each). Germline lookup yields CDR1 SQVTM and CDR2 ANQGSEA. The CDR3 consists of 13 residues. The V end lost 6 bases, the J end lost 5 bases, and 15 bases lay between the germline ends. CDR3 region: CSVRGTLGDTQYF. The CDR3 region has the DNA TGCAGCGTGAGGGGGACTTTGGGAGATACGCAGTATTTT.

With respect to this clonotype: The junction differs from germline at one of its ends, possibly a read error. This chain connects TRBV5-1 to TRBJ2-4; 10 bases agree with TRBD2. The germline V gene has CDR1 SGHRS and CDR2 YFSETQ. The CDR3 runs to 18 residues. Here the CDR3 reads CASSSSSRLAGAKNIRYF. CDR3 nucleotides: TGCGCCAGCAGCTCCTCCAGCCGGCTAGCGGGGGCCAAAAACATTCGGTACTTC.

At least ten counts were recorded for this clonotype. The rearrangement uses TRBV18 and TRBJ2-7; 10 bases are a match to TRBD1. Trimming cost V 6 bases and J 9 bases; bases outside gene matches: 14. The germline gives CDR1 KGHSH, CDR2 LQKENI. This CDR3 comprises 15 residues. The CDR3 region has the DNA TGTGCCAGCTCGCATACCGGGACAGGGGATGCGGGGCAGTACTTC. This translates into CASSHTGTGDAGQYF.

This clonotype was seen repeatedly, ten times or more. The chain carries TRBV2 and TRBJ2-1, with D unresolved. The CDR3 sequence is 15 residues long. V gave up 7 bases and J gave up 9 bases, with 22 bases separating them. Germline V gene data show CDR1 as SNHLY and CDR2 as FYNNEI. CDR3 loop: CASIQVARLYGEQFF. The CDR3 nucleotides are TGTGCCAGCATTCAGGTCGCGAGGCTTTATGGTGAGCAGTTCTTC.

This clonotype has more than one count but fewer than ten. V is TRBV28 and J is TRBJ2-7; D is undetermined. CDR1 is MDHEN and CDR2 is SYDVKM in the germline V gene. V lost 5 bases to trimming and J lost 4 bases, with 6 bases between them. This CDR3 region has 11 residues. This CDR3 reads CASSTLYEQYF. In DNA, the CDR3 is TGTGCCAGCAGTACGTTATACGAGCAGTACTTC.

This CDR3 is CASSSTGFSYNEQFF. CDR3 DNA sequence: TGTGCCAGCAGCTCGACAGGGTTCTCCTACAATGAGCAGTTCTTC. The chain has TRBV7-2 and TRBJ2-1; 7 bases align to TRBD1. The germline gives CDR1 SGHTA, CDR2 FQGNSA. This CDR3 comprises 15 residues. The V and J ends lost 4 bases and 0 bases, in that order; junction bases with no gene match: 3. Drawing the rest from reference TRBV7-2 and TRBJ2-1, the complete variable domain is GAGVSQSPSNKVTEKGKDVELRCDPISGHTALYWYRQSLGQGLEFLIYFQGNSAPDKSGLPSDRFSAERTGGSVSTLTIQRTQQEDSAVYLCASSSTGFSYNEQFFGPGTRLTVL.

This clonotype was seen repeatedly, ten times or more. This rearrangement joins TRBV9 to TRBJ2-7, with 7 bases fitting TRBD1. Germline values: CDR1 SGDLS, CDR2 YYNGEE. This CDR3 spans 13 amino acids. V lost 0 bases to trimming and J lost 3 bases; unmatched junction nucleotides: 0. CDR3 residues: CASSVGDSYEQYF. CDR3 sequence (DNA): TGTGCCAGCAGCGTAGGGGACAGCTACGAGCAGTACTTC.

This clonotype was counted ten times or more. The junction differs from germline at one of its ends, possibly a read error. The chain employs TRBV7-7 and TRBJ2-5, with a tentative D call TRBD1 (5 bases). Germline-derived CDR1 and CDR2 are SSHAT and FNYEAQ (reference sequence). CDR3 size: 15 residues. The CDR3 DNA reads TGTGCTAGCAGCTTAGCTCAGGGATCAGGAGAGACCCAGTACTTC. This codes for CASSLAQGSGETQYF. The complete variable domain, with remaining parts taken from reference TRBV7-7 and TRBJ2-5, reads GAGVSQSPRYKVTKRGQDVTLRCDPISSHATLYWYQQALGQGPEFLTYFNYEAQPDKSGLPSDRFSAERPEGSISTLTIQRTEQRDSAMYRCASSLAQGSGETQYFGPGTRLLVL.